What follows describes a single TCR beta chain. The sample belongs to a study of PD-1 blockade in mismatch repair-deficient tumors. Study details: All were previously treated, progressing patients with about a dozen mismatch repair-deficient cancer types.

The assay was immunoSEQ multiplex PCR, and TCRdb's table has in-frame clones only and misses some. The sample includes 100,000 to 150,000 clones, almost 90% of them seen just once. Trimming took off 5 bases at V and 5 bases at J, with 15 bases between the two ends. The germline V gene encodes CDR1 SEHNR and CDR2 FQNEAQ (reference sequence). CDR3 length: 14 amino acids. J is TRBJ1-2 and V is TRBV7-9; D is uncertain. This TCR derives from an adult with mismatch repair-deficient cancer. Here the sequenced sample was peripheral blood, taken about 17 months after starting pembrolizumab. The CDR3 region is CASSPQIVPYGYTF. Written as DNA, the CDR3 is TGTGCCAGCAGCCCGCAGATCGTTCCGTATGGCTACACCTTC.